The sample holds many counts of the clone carrying this T cell receptor (beta chain). Its target is unknown. Amplified TCR beta CDR3 regions were obtained using RNA transcripts as template. HTBI-primed first-round RT-PCR preceded second-round multiplex PCR. TCRdb called the multiplex PCR reads again in MiXCR, with one record for every CDR3 protein. The profile shows around 1.1 million distinct CDR3 sequences, 35% to 45% of them singletons. The data were obtained in a study of Graves' ophthalmopathy and Graves' hyperthyroidism. Study context: Hyperthyroidism showing no ophthalmopathy within 18 months of follow-up was stable. Study-wide points: Using a 13-signature model, the authors split ophthalmopathy from stable hyperthyroidism, with 87.88% sensitivity and approximately 78% specificity. It was with 70.59% sensitivity and roughly 75% specificity that the model predicted ophthalmopathy progression.

Sequencing was performed on peripheral blood or thyroid tissue (not recorded which). The sequence was collected from an adult man with Graves' hyperthyroidism.

The CDR3 protein is CATSYQKGGNEKLFF. As DNA, the CDR3 is TGTGCCACCAGCTATCAAAAAGGGGGAAATGAAAAACTGTTTTTT. The V call is TRBV15, the J call TRBJ1-4; D is possibly TRBD1 (6 bases). The CDR3 consists of 15 residues. With 5 bases removed from V and 5 bases from J, the gap between germline ends came to 15 bases. CDR1 is LNHNV, CDR2 YYDKDF, per germline (reference sequence).